This entry is about one T cell receptor (beta chain). This entry is derived from a study of blood T cell repertoires in COVID-19. Study in general: Sources were T cells, B-cell-depleted T cells, or PBMCs; the material itself was cDNA or gDNA.

Cohorts were assigned according to the clinical history that participants reported. Measured with immunoSEQ multiplex PCR; TCRdb has only the in-frame clones, and not every one. The data show about 300,000 clones, just over 85% seen once. This TCR was recovered from a man younger than 45 who had recovered from COVID-19. Sequenced material: PBMCs or T cells enriched from blood (not recorded which).

The CDR3 nucleotides are TGTGCCACTTCTAGGACTAGCGGGAGGGTGGAGCAGTTCTTC. The encoded protein is CATSRTSGRVEQFF. The rearrangement links TRBV2 to TRBJ2-1; TRBD2 agrees at 15 bases. The germline V gene encodes CDR1 SNHLY and CDR2 FYNNEI. This CDR3 is 14 amino acids long. V was pared by 10 bases and J by 10 bases, with 8 bases of the junction left unmatched.